This T cell receptor beta chain was documented in a study of CD8 T cells in ankylosing spondylitis. Findings of the study overall: A TCR beta motif of roughly eight highly homologous variants seemed to mark ankylosing spondylitis blood.

This clonotype was seen at least ten times. Its antigen is still unknown. CDR1 SQVTM and CDR2 ANQGSEA come from the germline V gene. CDR3 length: 14 amino acids. V was shortened by 2 bases and J by 4 bases, with 12 bases between the two germline ends. In making TCR beta libraries, quantitative 5'-RACE with molecular barcodes was used. TCRdb recomputed calls from the 5' RACE reads with MiXCR, one row per CDR3 protein. The sample lists 150,000 to 200,000 distinct CDR3 sequences, about an eighth occurring once. The chain has TRBV29-1 and TRBJ2-1, with a weak D call TRBD2 (5 bases). The sample consisted of blood, either unsorted or a sorted T cell fraction (not recorded which). This clonotype was sampled from a female donor with ankylosing spondylitis or in good health (not recorded which). CDR3 nucleotides: TGCAGCGTTGAATGGAGGTCAGTTTACAATGAGCAGTTCTTC. Translated: CSVEWRSVYNEQFF.